Below are 2 T cell receptor beta chains sequenced from a single sample in a study of blood T cell repertoires in COVID-19. Using immunoSEQ multiplex PCR, the repertoire was profiled, and TCRdb retains in-frame clones only, with some absent. Here the sample spans roughly 150,000 clones, around 82% being singletons. Specimen: PBMCs or T cells enriched from blood (not recorded which). The receptors here all came from a man aged 45-65 years in a cohort exposed to, infected with or recovered from COVID-19 (not recorded which).

In DNA, the CDR3 is TGTGCCAGCAGCCTGAGGACAGGGAGTAACTATGGCTACACCTTC. Translated, it gives CASSLRTGSNYGYTF. The rearrangement joins TRBV7-8 to TRBJ1-2, with 8 bases aligning to TRBD1. CDR3 length equals 15 residues. The V gene's germline CDR1 is SGHVS and CDR2 FQNEAQ. V gave up 5 bases and J gave up 1 base; unmatched junction bases: 6.

V usage is TRBV5-5 and J usage is TRBJ1-5, with a possible D match to TRBD1 (6 bases). Germline lookup yields CDR1 SGHKS and CDR2 YYEKEE (reference sequence). V was pared by 4 bases and J by 3 bases, with 14 bases between. CDR3 length: 15 amino acids. CDR3 residues: CASSPHRQDNQPQHF. Here the CDR3 DNA reads TGTGCCAGCAGCCCCCACCGACAGGACAATCAGCCCCAGCATTTT.